Following are 21 T cell receptor beta chains from one sample sequenced in a study of blood T cell repertoires in COVID-19. The method was immunoSEQ multiplex PCR; TCRdb's version includes in-frame clones alone and lacks a portion of them. This table has roughly 4,900 clones, 73% appearing once. The sequenced material came from peripheral blood. The receptors stem from a human donor in a cohort sampled during active COVID-19.

Only a few counts were recorded for this clone. The chain is built from TRBV11-3 and TRBJ1-1; TRBD1 is a possible D gene (5 bases). CDR1 is SGHNT and CDR2 is YENEEA in the germline V gene. V was cut by 3 bases and J by 4 bases, with 9 bases left in between. CDR3 size: 13 residues. For the CDR3, the DNA is TGTGCCAGCAGCTTGGCAAGGGGCACTGAAGCTTTCTTT. Its protein is CASSLARGTEAFF.

The chain combines TRBV6-5 with TRBJ2-1, with D possibly TRBD2 on 6 matching bases. This CDR3 region has 13 residues. Germline CDR1 reads MNHEY; CDR2 reads SVGAGI. Trimming stripped 2 bases from V and 8 bases from J, with 10 bases between. The CDR3 region is CASSYLRGDEQFF. CDR3 in DNA: TGTGCCAGCAGTTACCTCCGCGGGGATGAGCAGTTCTTC.

The CDR3 sequence: CASSLVGATQYF. CDR3 bases: TGTGCCAGCAGCTTAGTAGGGGCCACGCAGTATTTT. V usage is TRBV11-3 and J usage is TRBJ2-3; a possible D gene is TRBD1 (5 bases). In germline, CDR1 is SGHNT, CDR2 YENEEA. The CDR3 loop spans 12 amino acids. V lost 1 base and J lost 9, with 8 bases in between. The full variable domain, completed using reference TRBV11-3 and TRBJ2-3, is EAGVVQSPRYKIIEKKQPVAFWCNPISGHNTLYWYLQNLGQGPELLIRYENEEAVDDSQLPKDRFSAERLKGVDSTLKIQPAELGDSAVYLCASSLVGATQYFGPGTRLTVL.

The gene calls are TRBV18 and TRBJ1-1; D call uncertain. Germline V lookup: CDR1 KGHSH, CDR2 LQKENI. This CDR3 is 14 amino acids long. The germline V and J ends were trimmed by 4 bases and 1 base, with 10 bases remaining between them. As DNA, the CDR3 is TGTGCCAGCTCACAAGATATCGGGAACACTGAAGCTTTCTTT. Amino acids: CASSQDIGNTEAFF.

This chain connects TRBV6-5 to TRBJ2-7, with 7 bases aligning to TRBD1. The CDR3 extends over 13 amino acids. Per germline, CDR1 MNHEY and CDR2 SVGAGI. Losses at the gene ends were 6 bases for V and 0 bases for J; bases not matched to a gene: 2. The CDR3 DNA sequence: TGTGCCAGCAGACAGGGGAGCTCCTACGAGCAGTACTTC. This sequence encodes CASRQGSSYEQYF.

The chain is built from TRBV30 and TRBJ1-2; a possible D gene is TRBD1 (5 bases). CDR3 size: 12 residues. V lost 5 bases to trimming and J lost 4 bases, with 11 bases between them. The germline gives CDR1 GTSNPN, CDR2 SVGIG (reference sequence). The CDR3 sequence is CAWGEGLYGYTF. CDR3 coding DNA: TGTGCCTGGGGGGAGGGACTCTATGGCTACACCTTC.

This chain joins TRBV9 and TRBJ1-1, with TRBD1 matching over 9 bases. Unmatched junction bases numbered 15, after V lost 4 bases and J lost 5 bases. From germline, CDR1 is SGDLS and CDR2 YYNGEE. The CDR3 totals 17 residues. The CDR3, as DNA: TGTGCCAGCAGCCCCCAACCGGGACAGGGTGTTGGTACTGAAGCTTTCTTT. Translated, it gives CASSPQPGQGVGTEAFF.

The chain has TRBV6-5 and TRBJ2-1; the D is unclear. The CDR3 length is 15 residues. The germline V and J ends were trimmed by 7 bases and 0 bases, with 13 bases remaining between them. CDR1 is MNHEY, CDR2 SVGAGI, per germline. In nucleotides, the CDR3 is TGTGCCAGCAAACCGGGTGCATTCTCCTACAATGAGCAGTTCTTC. It encodes CASKPGAFSYNEQFF.

The chain combines TRBV5-4 with TRBJ1-2; no reliable D call. The CDR3 runs to 17 residues. V was trimmed by 6 bases and J by 0 bases, leaving 21 bases between them. Germline V gene sequence: CDR1 SGHNT, CDR2 YYREEE (reference sequence). The CDR3 coding sequence is TGTGCCAGCACCCTCCCCTCCGCGGGGATCTCTAACTATGGCTACACCTTC. Translating it yields CASTLPSAGISNYGYTF.

The chain links TRBV27 to TRBJ2-1; 7 bases are shared with TRBD2. J was trimmed by 9 bases and V by 5 bases; bases with no gene match: 19. Per the germline V gene, CDR1 is MNHEY and CDR2 is SMNVEV (reference sequence). This CDR3 has 17 residues. In nucleotides, the CDR3 is TGTGCCAGCAGTCGGGTAGCTGGCGCGGGGGTTCCGGTTGAGCAGTTCTTC. Translation: CASSRVAGAGVPVEQFF.

The rearrangement links TRBV7-2 to TRBJ2-3, with 10 bases aligning to TRBD2. The germline gives CDR1 SGHTA, CDR2 FQGNSA. The CDR3 is made up of 14 amino acids. J lost 3 bases, V lost 4 bases, and 1 base had no gene match. The CDR3 DNA is TGTGCCAGCAGCTGGACTAGCGGAACAGATACGCAGTATTTT. Translated: CASSWTSGTDTQYF. The full variable domain, completed using reference TRBV7-2 and TRBJ2-3, is GAGVSQSPSNKVTEKGKDVELRCDPISGHTALYWYRQSLGQGLEFLIYFQGNSAPDKSGLPSDRFSAERTGGSVSTLTIQRTQQEDSAVYLCASSWTSGTDTQYFGPGTRLTVL.

This chain uses TRBV19 with TRBJ2-7; 7 nucleotides match TRBD1. The CDR3 is made up of 15 amino acids. CDR1 LNHDA and CDR2 SQIVND come from the germline V gene (reference sequence). Losses at the gene ends were 4 bases for V and 2 bases for J; bases not matched to a gene: 8. The CDR3 is CASSRETGSPYEQYF. The CDR3 DNA follows: TGTGCCAGTAGTAGGGAGACAGGGAGTCCCTACGAGCAGTACTTC.

The chain carries TRBV5-6 and TRBJ1-4; D perhaps matches TRBD1 (6 bases). CDR3 length: 15 amino acids. Germline V gene sequence: CDR1 SGHDT, CDR2 YYEEEE. V shed 4 bases and J shed 8 bases, with 18 bases lying between them. CDR3 in DNA: TGTGCCAGCAGCCCTTCGGGCAGGGGAGCCGAAAAACTGTTTTTT. This gives the protein CASSPSGRGAEKLFF.

V is TRBV7-8 and J is TRBJ2-5; D perhaps matches TRBD1 (6 bases). Trimming took off 3 bases at V and 6 bases at J, with 11 bases between the two ends. The CDR3 consists of 13 residues. CDR1 SGHVS and CDR2 FQNEAQ come from the germline V gene. The CDR3 loop is CASSFAGEQTQYF. The DNA of the CDR3 is TGTGCCAGCAGCTTTGCAGGGGAACAGACCCAGTACTTC.

This clone is a singleton in its sample. This chain uses TRBV19 with TRBJ1-6, with D hard to call. Germline CDR1 reads LNHDA; CDR2 reads SQIVND (reference sequence). The V gene lost 3 bases and the J gene lost 5 bases, with 11 bases spanning the gap. The CDR3 is 15 amino acids. CDR3 in DNA: TGTGCCAGTAGTATCAGATTTATGAATAATTCACCCCTCCACTTT. Residues: CASSIRFMNNSPLHF.

This rearrangement joins TRBV6-2 or TRBV6-3 to TRBJ2-5; D uncertain. The CDR3 consists of 13 residues. Germline V gives CDR1 MNHEY, CDR2 SVGEGT. V lost 7 bases and J 2 bases, leaving 11 bases between the germline ends. In DNA form, the CDR3 reads TGTGCCAGCACCCCGTGGCTTCAAGAGACCCAGTACTTC. Its protein product is CASTPWLQETQYF.

This rearrangement joins TRBV7-9 to TRBJ1-5; 7 nucleotides agree with TRBD1. J was trimmed by 4 bases and V by 1 base; bases with no gene match: 10. The CDR3 extends over 17 amino acids. Germline V gene lookup returns CDR1 SEHNR and CDR2 FQNEAQ (reference sequence). The CDR3 DNA is TGTGCCAGCAGCTTAGTTAACGACAGGGTAAGAAATCAGCCCCAGCATTTT. It translates to CASSLVNDRVRNQPQHF.

J is TRBJ2-6 and V is TRBV6-5, with unresolved D. The V end lost 10 bases, the J end lost 1 base, and 8 bases lay between the germline ends. The CDR3 is 13 amino acids. In germline, CDR1 is MNHEY, CDR2 SVGAGI. The CDR3 DNA is TGTGCCATCGCAGATTCTGGGGCCAACGTCCTGACTTTC. Translated: CAIADSGANVLTF.

The V and J genes are TRBV27 and TRBJ1-4; D not certain. The ends were cut back, 4 bases at V and 0 bases at J, with 15 bases in the middle. CDR3 size: 17 residues. From germline, CDR1 is MNHEY and CDR2 SMNVEV (reference sequence). CDR3 loop: CASSWRQATATNEKLFF. The CDR3 DNA reads as TGTGCCAGCAGTTGGCGTCAGGCCACTGCAACTAATGAAAAACTGTTTTTT.

The genes are TRBV7-2 and TRBJ2-2; 9 bases match TRBD2. Germline CDR1 SGHTA, CDR2 FQGNSA. V lost 2 bases, J lost 2 bases, and 9 bases stayed unmatched. The CDR3 has 18 amino acids. CDR3 sequence: CASSLIRAGGPNTGELFF. CDR3 bases: TGTGCCAGCAGCTTAATTAGAGCGGGGGGACCCAACACCGGGGAGCTGTTTTTT.

The chain recombines TRBV7-9 with TRBJ2-7; D remains unclear. Germline loops: CDR1 SEHNR, CDR2 FQNEAQ (reference sequence). V was shortened by 1 base and J by 9 bases, with 13 bases between the two germline ends. This CDR3 spans 13 amino acids. CDR3 sequence: CASSLGRGLGQYF. The DNA for the CDR3 is TGTGCCAGCAGCTTAGGCCGAGGTCTAGGGCAGTACTTC. The entire variable domain, with the rest obtained from reference TRBV7-9 and TRBJ2-7, is as follows: DTGVSQNPRHKITKRGQNVTFRCDPISEHNRLYWYRQTLGQGPEFLTYFQNEAQLEKSRLLSDRFSAERPKGSFSTLEIQRTEQGDSAMYLCASSLGRGLGQYFGPGTRLTVT.